A selection of T cell receptor beta chains follows, all from one sample in a study of identical twins. TCRdb redid the calling of the 5' RACE reads with MiXCR, one entry per CDR3 protein. Here the sample spans 1.5 million to 2 million distinct CDR3 sequences, around a third being singletons. Sequencing input: cord blood. The receptors shown here come from a newborn girl in good health. The CDR3 runs from the conserved cysteine through the conserved F or W. Each record gives: clone size, V gene, D gene, J gene, CDR3 protein, CDR3 DNA. A D gene is named only where the DNA matches it firmly. Rows may omit the clone size; those that give it use once, few, many or a size class.

>.|TRBV4-1|.|TRBJ1-4
CASSQAGLNEKLFF
TGCGCCAGCAGCCAAGCTGGCCTTAATGAAAAACTGTTTTTT
>.|TRBV9|.|TRBJ2-1
CASSVVPKYNEQFF
TGTGCCAGCAGCGTAGTCCCAAAATACAATGAGCAGTTCTTC
>.|TRBV7-9|TRBD1|TRBJ2-5
CASSLVAGGKTQYF
TGTGCCAGCAGCTTAGTGGCAGGGGGTAAGACCCAGTACTTC
>.|TRBV3-1|TRBD1|TRBJ2-5
CASSHPGQGRDNEQYF
TGTGCCAGCAGCCATCCCGGACAGGGTCGGGACAATGAGCAGTACTTC
>.|TRBV20-1|.|TRBJ1-1
CSARVQALNEAFF
TGCAGTGCTAGGGTCCAGGCTCTTAATGAAGCTTTCTTT
>.|TRBV12-3/TRBV12-4|.|TRBJ2-3
CASRDLGPRATTDAQYF
TGTGCCAGCAGGGATCTTGGTCCTAGAGCCACCACAGATGCGCAGTATTTT
>many|TRBV11-2|.|TRBJ2-7
CASSLMAGPYEQYF
TGTGCCAGCAGCTTAATGGCAGGGCCCTACGAGCAGTACTTC
>.|TRBV28|TRBD1|TRBJ1-3
CASSSTGGSISGNTIYF
TGTGCCAGCAGCTCGACAGGGGGCTCTATTTCTGGAAACACCATATATTTT
>.|TRBV5-1|.|TRBJ2-7
CASSLRERGYEQYF
TGCGCCAGCAGCTTGCGAGAAAGGGGTTACGAGCAGTACTTC
>once|TRBV19|.|TRBJ1-2
CASSIPDTYGYTF
TGTGCCAGTAGTATCCCGGACACCTATGGCTACACCTTC
>.|TRBV20-1|TRBD1|TRBJ1-2
CSARDRGGRDYGYTF
TGCAGTGCTAGAGATCGAGGGGGCCGGGACTATGGCTACACCTTC
>.|TRBV20-1|.|TRBJ1-1
CSARDRQGTTEAFF
TGCAGTGCTAGAGATCGCCAGGGGACAACTGAAGCTTTCTTT
>.|TRBV18|TRBD1|TRBJ2-3
CASSRDRYADTQYF
TGTGCCAGTTCCCGGGACAGGTACGCAGATACGCAGTATTTT
>once|TRBV11-2|TRBD2|TRBJ2-5
CASSCDLADNEQYF
TGTGCCAGCAGCTGCGATCTAGCGGACAATGAGCAGTACTTC
>.|TRBV4-1|.|TRBJ2-1
CASSHLPVEYNEQFF
TGCGCCAGCAGCCACTTACCAGTGGAATACAATGAGCAGTTCTTC
>.|TRBV2|.|TRBJ2-2
CASRSVDSLTGELFF
TGTGCCAGCAGATCGGTGGACAGCCTCACCGGGGAGCTGTTTTTT
>.|TRBV5-1|TRBD2|TRBJ2-5
CASSGTSGSLNEQYF
TGCGCCAGCTCAGGGACTAGCGGGAGTTTGAATGAGCAGTACTTC
>.|TRBV30|.|TRBJ2-1
CAWSQSNEQFF
TGTGCCTGGAGTCAGTCCAATGAGCAGTTCTTC
>.|TRBV10-3|.|TRBJ2-2
CASQTRENTGELFF
TGTGCCTCCCAGACACGTGAGAACACCGGGGAGCTGTTTTTT
>few|TRBV5-1|TRBD1|TRBJ1-1
CASSPGQGAITTEAFF
TGCGCCAGCAGCCCCGGACAGGGGGCGATAACCACTGAAGCTTTCTTT
>.|TRBV4-1|TRBD1|TRBJ2-5
CASSQVFWDRGEETQYF
TGCGCCAGCAGCCAAGTATTTTGGGACAGGGGGGAGGAGACCCAGTACTTC
>.|TRBV13|.|TRBJ2-2
CASSLAKQSTGELFF
TGTGCCAGCAGCTTAGCTAAACAGAGCACCGGGGAGCTGTTTTTT
>.|TRBV4-2|.|TRBJ1-6
CASSQDRGSGGSPLHF
TGTGCCAGCAGCCAAGATAGGGGCTCAGGCGGTTCACCCCTCCACTTT
>.|TRBV19|.|TRBJ1-5
CASSDSDQPQHF
TGTGCCAGTAGTGATTCGGATCAGCCCCAGCATTTT
>.|TRBV20-1|.|TRBJ2-5
CSARANRAAQETQYF
TGCAGCGCTAGGGCAAACCGAGCAGCCCAAGAGACCCAGTACTTC
>.|TRBV15|.|TRBJ2-1
CATRVASVNEQFF
TGTGCCACCAGGGTTGCCTCCGTGAATGAGCAGTTCTTC
>many|TRBV28|.|TRBJ2-7
CASSLRGPYEQYF
TGTGCCAGCAGTTTACGGGGGCCCTACGAGCAGTACTTC